Sequencing of this TCR beta chain was carried out in a study of blood T cell repertoires in COVID-19. Study-level background: T cells, B-cell-depleted T cells, or PBMCs supplied cDNA or gDNA.

This clone showed up just once. The Seattle patients, enrolled during active infection, were followed longitudinally. CDR3 size: 14 residues. The germline V gene encodes CDR1 SGHRS and CDR2 YFSETQ. V was clipped by 2 bases and J by 4 bases, with 13 bases between them. Original analysis: Reference gene primer amplification in the assay estimated nucleated cell counts. The table came from immunoSEQ multiplex PCR; TCRdb's copy has only in-frame clones and leaves some out. Clone size and the V and J calls come from that table; the DNA yielded D and trimming. The sample shows roughly 220,000 clones, 86% of them seen only once.

J is TRBJ2-7 and V is TRBV5-1; tentative D call: TRBD2 (6 bases). The specimen was peripheral blood. This receptor was obtained from a woman aged 45-59 years with COVID-19, enrolled during active disease. The CDR3 nucleotides are TGCGCCAGCAGCTTACTAGAAGGGAGGTACGAGCAGTACTTC. Its translation is CASSLLEGRYEQYF.